This record covers a single TCR beta chain. Under the authors' procedure: Reference gene primer amplification gave estimated nucleated cell counts. Assay: immunoSEQ multiplex PCR; the TCRdb copy retains only in-frame clones and omits some. D and trimming were read from the DNA, whereas the V and J calls and clone size are those reported in that table. The sample carries around 300,000 clones, 85% to 90% recorded once. The sample belongs to a study of blood T cell repertoires in COVID-19. Study-level background: The United States, Italy and Spain provided the acute and convalescent COVID-19 samples. Nucleic acid was either cDNA or gDNA, and it came from T cells, B-cell-depleted T cells, or PBMCs.

This CDR3 is 17 amino acids long. Per the germline V gene, CDR1 is LNHDA and CDR2 is SQIVND (reference sequence). The V and J ends lost 4 bases and 5 bases, in that order; junction bases with no gene match: 11. Participant reports of clinical history set cohort assignment. This sequence originates from a woman in her fifties or sixties who had recovered from COVID-19. The sequencing sample was made of PBMCs or T cells enriched from blood (not recorded which). The chain joins TRBV19 to TRBJ2-5; 12 nucleotides align to TRBD1. This CDR3 reads CASSKHPGQGAGETQYF. As DNA, the CDR3 is TGTGCCAGTAGTAAACATCCGGGACAGGGGGCGGGTGAGACCCAGTACTTC.